These 27 T cell receptor beta chains were all obtained from the same sample, sequenced in a study of identical twins. From the 5' RACE reads, TCRdb called clonotypes with MiXCR, one entry per CDR3 protein. The data hold a few hundred thousand distinct CDR3 sequences, with 9.5% observed a single time. These data were also filed under a second study, of yellow fever vaccine responses in identical twins.

Sequencing used CD8+ T cells sorted from blood. Source of these receptors: a woman aged 18-35 years in good health.

This clonotype has only a few counts. V is TRBV2 and J is TRBJ2-3; 9 bases are shared with TRBD1. The germline CDR1 and CDR2 sequences are SNHLY and FYNNEI. The CDR3 spans 18 residues. V shed 8 bases, J shed 2 bases, and the junction held 17 bases outside the gene matches. CDR3 in DNA: TGTGCCAGCGGGGTCCCGGGACAGGGTGTTGGAGACACAGATACGCAGTATTTT. As protein: CASGVPGQGVGDTDTQYF.

There are many counts of this clonotype. The chain joins TRBV29-1 to TRBJ2-3; D not resolved. CDR3 length equals 10 residues. Germline V gene data show CDR1 as SQVTM and CDR2 as ANQGSEA. Between the trimmed V and J ends, which lost 4 bases and 4 bases, there was a span of 3 bases. The CDR3 DNA sequence: TGCAGCGTTGTCTCAGATACGCAGTATTTT. It encodes CSVVSDTQYF.

The chain carries TRBV4-3 and TRBJ2-7; the D gene is possibly TRBD1 (6 bases). V was trimmed by 5 bases and J by 1 base, leaving 12 bases between them. CDR1 is LGHNA and CDR2 is YSLEER in the germline V gene. This CDR3 is built from 14 residues. This CDR3 reads CASSGQHHSYEQYF. CDR3 nucleotides: TGCGCCAGCAGCGGACAGCACCATTCCTACGAGCAGTACTTC.

This clonotype was seen only a few times. V gene TRBV12-3 or TRBV12-4 combines with J gene TRBJ2-1; D perhaps matches TRBD1 (6 bases). Trimming removed 6 bases from V and 1 base from J, with 16 bases in between. CDR3 length equals 16 residues. The CDR3 region is CASSQPQGWSYNEQFF. CDR3 DNA: TGTGCCAGCAGCCAACCCCAGGGGTGGTCCTACAATGAGCAGTTCTTC.

The chain joins TRBV27 to TRBJ2-6; D may correspond to TRBD1 or TRBD2 (5 bases each). This CDR3 has 20 amino acids. The germline V gene has CDR1 MNHEY and CDR2 SMNVEV (reference sequence). Trimming left V 0 bases short and J 0 bases short, with 18 bases between. The CDR3, as DNA: TGTGCCAGCAGTTTATCAGGGTTCGGGGCCCTAAACTCTGGGGCCAACGTCCTGACTTTC. Protein: CASSLSGFGALNSGANVLTF.

This clonotype occurred a few times. The chain recombines TRBV15 with TRBJ2-5; 8 bases fit TRBD1. The CDR3 contains 15 residues. Trimming removed 0 bases from V and 1 base from J; junction bases left unmatched: 1. Per the germline V gene, CDR1 is LNHNV and CDR2 is YYDKDF (reference sequence). The CDR3 loop is CATSRDGQGQETQYF. The CDR3 DNA is TGTGCCACCAGCAGAGACGGACAGGGCCAAGAGACCCAGTACTTC.

This clonotype was observed a handful of times. This rearrangement joins TRBV21-1 to TRBJ2-2. TRBV21-1 is described as a pseudogene. This CDR3 spans 14 amino acids. CDR3 nucleotides: TGTGCCAGTTCCGACAAGGTCAAGGGTGGGGAGCTGTTTTTT. The encoded protein is CASSDKVKGGELFF.

In its sample, this clonotype was seen many times. The chain's CDR3 is CASSQIGGTQYF. In DNA form, the CDR3 reads TGCGCCAGCAGCCAAATAGGTGGTACGCAGTATTTT. The rearrangement uses TRBV4-3 and TRBJ2-3, with D unresolved. The V end lost 2 bases, the J end lost 8 bases, and 8 bases lay between the germline ends. The CDR3 length is 12 residues. Germline CDR1 and CDR2: LGHNA and YSLEER.

This clonotype showed up many times. The rearrangement links TRBV7-8 to TRBJ2-5, with 8 bases lining up with TRBD1. The junction had 0 bases not matched to a gene; V was cut back by 0 bases and J by 3 bases. Germline V gives CDR1 SGHVS, CDR2 FQNEAQ. The CDR3 has 14 residues. The CDR3 DNA sequence: TGTGCCAGCAGCTTAGCGGGACAGGAAGAGACCCAGTACTTC. It encodes CASSLAGQEETQYF.

This clonotype was found a few times. This sequence joins TRBV27 and TRBJ2-7, with TRBD2 identical over 8 bases. The germline V gene encodes CDR1 MNHEY and CDR2 SMNVEV (reference sequence). The CDR3 runs 14 residues. With V trimmed by 3 bases and J by 3 bases, 4 bases remained unmatched. The CDR3 loop reads CASSLTSANYEQYF. CDR3 bases: TGTGCCAGCAGTTTGACTAGCGCCAACTACGAGCAGTACTTC.

This clonotype showed up just a few times. This chain links TRBV27 with TRBJ2-3; D unclear. This CDR3 spans 13 amino acids. Germline V CDR1 and CDR2: MNHEY, SMNVEV (reference sequence). Trimming took off 3 bases at V and 3 bases at J, with 7 bases between the two ends. The CDR3 coding sequence is TGTGCCAGCAGTTTTTTTCTAACAGATACGCAGTATTTT. Amino acids: CASSFFLTDTQYF.

This clonotype was picked up many times. V is TRBV7-8 and J is TRBJ2-7, with 11 nucleotides matching TRBD1. From germline, CDR1 is SGHVS and CDR2 FQNEAQ. V dropped 7 bases and J dropped 5; count of bases not matched to a gene: 7. The CDR3 has 14 amino acids. The CDR3 spells CASTSWDRGDEQYF. CDR3 sequence (DNA): TGTGCCAGCACATCCTGGGACAGGGGGGACGAGCAGTACTTC.

This clonotype occurred a few times. Compared with germline, one end of the junction differs, possibly owing to a read error. The V gene is TRBV9, the J gene TRBJ2-1; TRBD1 matches 7 bases. In germline, CDR1 is SGDLS, CDR2 YYNGEE. This CDR3 comprises 10 residues. The CDR3 nucleotides read TGTGCCAGCAAAGGTGACAGGGTGGTCTTC. Amino acid sequence: CASKGDRVVF.

This CDR3 reads CASNERELIEGTQYF. Written as DNA, the CDR3 is TGTGCCAGCAACGAGCGGGAGCTGATCGAGGGTACGCAGTATTTT. This chain joins TRBV7-9 and TRBJ2-3; 8 positions agree with TRBD2. After removal of 7 bases from V and 8 bases from J, the junction contained 14 bases not matched to a gene. There are 15 residues in the CDR3. Germline V gene lookup returns CDR1 SEHNR and CDR2 FQNEAQ (reference sequence).

This clonotype has just a few counts. This chain connects TRBV2 to TRBJ2-5; TRBD2 aligns across 7 bases. Germline trimming cut 1 base from V and 5 bases from J; bases unmatched to any gene: 13. This CDR3 contains 17 residues. Germline assignment: CDR1 SNHLY and CDR2 FYNNEI. The CDR3 region is CASSEEGGTLLGETQYF. The CDR3 nucleotides are TGTGCCAGCAGTGAAGAGGGAGGGACGCTCCTGGGGGAGACCCAGTACTTC.

This clonotype was counted a few times. The gene calls are TRBV27 and TRBJ1-2, with 8 bases that match TRBD1. After removal of 5 bases from V and 3 bases from J, the junction contained 8 bases not matched to a gene. Germline CDR1 reads MNHEY; CDR2 reads SMNVEV (reference sequence). The CDR3 is made up of 15 amino acids. The CDR3 spells CASSPGQGIDYGYTF. The CDR3 DNA reads TGTGCCAGCAGTCCCGGACAGGGTATCGACTATGGCTACACCTTC.

This clonotype was found many times. The rearrangement joins TRBV25-1 to TRBJ2-2; TRBD1 or TRBD2 may be the D gene (6 bases each). Between the trimmed V and J ends, which lost 1 base and 2 bases, there was a span of 11 bases. Germline CDR1 and CDR2: MGHDK and SYGVNS. This CDR3 comprises 16 residues. CDR3 nucleotide sequence: TGTGCCAGCAGTGAATGGGGGGCTATTAACACCGGGGAGCTGTTTTTT. Translated, it gives CASSEWGAINTGELFF.

The sample holds a few counts of this clonotype. This chain joins TRBV7-2 and TRBJ2-1, with TRBD1 identical over 9 bases. This CDR3 comprises 15 residues. Germline V CDR1 and CDR2: SGHTA, FQGNSA. The V and J ends lost 4 bases and 7 bases, in that order; junction bases with no gene match: 8. CDR3 DNA sequence: TGTGCCAGCAGCTGGGGGACAGGGTTGTTAAATGAGCAGTTCTTC. This translates into CASSWGTGLLNEQFF.

The chain's CDR3 is CASSHWTGNSYNEQFF. CDR3 sequence (DNA): TGTGCCAGCAGCCACTGGACAGGCAACTCCTACAATGAGCAGTTCTTC. The rearrangement joins TRBV3-1 to TRBJ2-1; TRBD1 matches 7 bases. CDR1 and CDR2 from the germline V gene are LGHDT and YNNKEL (reference sequence). V was clipped by 3 bases and J by 0 bases; unmatched bases: 5. The CDR3 runs 16 residues.

This clonotype showed up many times. As DNA, the CDR3 is TGTGCCAGCAGTTTGGCCGGGACAGGAGCTTACGAGCAGTACTTC. It translates to CASSLAGTGAYEQYF. V and J are TRBV27 and TRBJ2-7; 8 nucleotides line up with TRBD1. The V and J ends lost 3 bases and 4 bases, in that order; junction bases with no gene match: 8. The CDR3 runs to 15 residues. In germline, CDR1 is MNHEY, CDR2 SMNVEV (reference sequence).

The DNA for the CDR3 is TGTGCCAGCTCACCACCGAGCGGAGGACACCACGCTGGAAACACCATATATTTT. Translated, it gives CASSPPSGGHHAGNTIYF. The chain recombines TRBV18 with TRBJ1-3; tentative D call: TRBD1 (5 bases). Germline CDR1 reads KGHSH; CDR2 reads LQKENI. V lost 0 bases, J lost 2 bases, and 17 bases lay in between. The CDR3 runs 18 residues.

This clonotype has more than one count but fewer than ten. The V call is TRBV24-1, the J call TRBJ1-5; D unresolved. The V end was cut by 6 bases, the J end by 5 bases, with 7 bases between. Germline values: CDR1 KGHDR, CDR2 SFDVKD. This CDR3 has 12 residues. CDR3 bases: TGTGCCACCAGTTCCGGAGATCAGCCCCAGCATTTT. It codes for CATSSGDQPQHF.

The CDR3 nucleotides are TGTGCCAGCAGCCCTGGGGTGGTAGCGGGGGACCTACAAGAGACCCAGTACTTC. Its protein is CASSPGVVAGDLQETQYF. The rearrangement uses TRBV4-2 and TRBJ2-5; 9 bases agree with TRBD2. The CDR3 extends over 18 amino acids. V lost 4 bases and J lost 2; bases outside the gene matches: 14. Germline V gene sequence: CDR1 LGHNA, CDR2 YNFKEQ.

This chain connects TRBV28 to TRBJ2-2; D is possibly TRBD1 or TRBD2 (5 bases each). There are 17 residues in the CDR3. From germline, CDR1 is MDHEN and CDR2 SYDVKM. V was cut by 5 bases and J by 2 bases, with 18 bases left in between. The CDR3 sequence is CASSPGTKTTNTGELFF. DNA for the CDR3: TGTGCCAGCAGTCCCGGGACCAAAACTACAAACACCGGGGAGCTGTTTTTT. Based on the CDR3 plus reference TRBV28 and TRBJ2-2, the full variable domain is DVKVTQSSRYLVKRTGEKVFLECVQDMDHENMFWYRQDPGLGLRLIYFSYDVKMKEKGDIPEGYSVSREKKERFSLILESASTNQTSMYLCASSPGTKTTNTGELFFGEGSRLTVL.

V and J are TRBV4-2 and TRBJ2-2; the D gene is possibly TRBD2 (6 bases). This CDR3 comprises 18 residues. Germline CDR1 LGHNA, CDR2 YNFKEQ. V lost 4 bases and J 3 bases, leaving 21 bases between the germline ends. The CDR3, as DNA: TGTGCCAGCAGCCTACCAGAGGACGGGAGTAGCGACACCGGGGAGCTGTTTTTT. Its translation is CASSLPEDGSSDTGELFF.

In this sample, this clonotype turned up a few times. The CDR3: CASSSGLAGGLTDGELFF. For the CDR3, the DNA is TGTGCCAGCAGCTCCGGTTTAGCGGGGGGGCTTACTGACGGGGAGCTGTTTTTT. This chain connects TRBV5-5 to TRBJ2-2, with TRBD2 matching 11 bases. Germline CDR1 reads SGHKS; CDR2 reads YYEKEE (reference sequence). V lost 3 bases and J lost 7; bases outside the gene matches: 14. The CDR3 runs to 18 residues.

This sequence joins TRBV27 and TRBJ1-2; D perhaps matches TRBD1 (5 bases). In germline, CDR1 is MNHEY, CDR2 SMNVEV (reference sequence). V lost 5 bases and J lost 4, with 14 bases in between. This CDR3 spans 14 amino acids. The CDR3 DNA reads TGTGCCAGCAGTAAACAGGACTCGGGCTATGGCTACACCTTC. It specifies CASSKQDSGYGYTF.